These 15 T cell receptor beta chains came from one sample sequenced in a study of blood T cell repertoires in COVID-19. Profiling relied on immunoSEQ multiplex PCR, and the TCRdb table lists in-frame clones only, not all of them. The repertoire holds about 50,000 clones, with approximately 90% as singletons. Sequencing used peripheral blood. These TCRs come from a man in his forties or fifties with active COVID-19.

The chain combines TRBV2 with TRBJ1-5; 7 bases are shared with TRBD1. This CDR3 comprises 18 residues. Germline V CDR1 and CDR2: SNHLY, FYNNEI. V was clipped by 6 bases and J by 7 bases; unmatched bases: 21. CDR3 amino acids: CASSPGRGRRSGDQPQHF. CDR3 nucleotide sequence: TGTGCCAGCAGCCCTGGTAGGGGGCGAAGGTCGGGGGACCAGCCCCAGCATTTT.

The V call is TRBV29-1, the J call TRBJ2-1, with 9 nucleotides matching TRBD2. CDR1 SQVTM and CDR2 ANQGSEA come from the germline V gene. The length of the CDR3 is 14 residues. After removal of 6 bases from V and 7 bases from J, the junction contained 10 bases not matched to a gene. CDR3 amino acids: CSVGASGNGNEQFF. CDR3 DNA sequence: TGCAGCGTGGGGGCTAGCGGGAACGGGAATGAGCAGTTCTTC.

The rearrangement joins TRBV28 to TRBJ1-2; D is unclear. Per the germline V gene, CDR1 is MDHEN and CDR2 is SYDVKM. The CDR3 has 11 residues. V dropped 6 bases and J dropped 5 bases, with 7 bases sitting between them. In DNA, the CDR3 is TGTGCCAGCAGACAGTCATATGGCTACACCTTC. As protein: CASRQSYGYTF.

The chain employs TRBV9 and TRBJ2-6; 10 nucleotides line up with TRBD1. This CDR3 has 16 residues. Germline CDR1 is SGDLS and CDR2 is YYNGEE. The ends lost 3 bases at V and 3 bases at J; junction bases unmatched: 3. CDR3 in DNA: TGTGCCAGCAGCGCCGGGACAGGGGTTGGGGCCAACGTCCTGACTTTC. It specifies CASSAGTGVGANVLTF.

This clone was detected a few times. The chain is built from TRBV19 and TRBJ1-1, with a possible D match to TRBD1 (6 bases). V was shortened by 6 bases and J by 6 bases, with 20 bases between the two germline ends. CDR1 and CDR2 (germline): LNHDA, SQIVND (reference sequence). This CDR3 is built from 15 residues. CDR3 bases: TGTGCCAGTAGCTTCGGGACATTAGCCTTTCCTGAAGCTTTCTTT. Translated, it gives CASSFGTLAFPEAFF.

The chain recombines TRBV30 with TRBJ2-1, with a possible D match to TRBD2 (7 bases). Deletions cut 7 bases from V and 0 bases from J, with 13 bases between. This CDR3 contains 14 residues. The germline CDR1 and CDR2 sequences are GTSNPN and SVGIG (reference sequence). Written as DNA, the CDR3 is TGTGCCTTGGGGAGGGGGAGCTCCTACAATGAGCAGTTCTTC. Its protein product is CALGRGSSYNEQFF.

V is TRBV27 and J is TRBJ2-7, with 8 bases aligning to TRBD1. The CDR3 covers 15 residues. Germline V gene sequence: CDR1 MNHEY, CDR2 SMNVEV (reference sequence). V lost 5 bases and J lost 1; bases outside the gene matches: 7. The CDR3 bases are TGTGCCAGCAGTCCGATCCGGACAGGGTCCTACGAGCAGTACTTC. Its protein is CASSPIRTGSYEQYF.

The chain recombines TRBV30 with TRBJ2-3; a weak D match, TRBD1 (5 bases). The CDR3 consists of 16 residues. V was cut by 1 base and J by 5 bases, with 19 bases left in between. Per germline, CDR1 GTSNPN and CDR2 SVGIG (reference sequence). As DNA, the CDR3 is TGTGCCTGGAGTGCCCCTCGAAGAGGCAGGGAAGATACGCAGTATTTT. Translation gives CAWSAPRRGREDTQYF.

This clone was seen a single time. J is TRBJ2-1 and V is TRBV11-3, with no clear D. The CDR3 loop spans 13 amino acids. The V gene lost 5 bases and the J gene lost 4 bases, with 9 bases spanning the gap. Germline-derived CDR1 and CDR2 are SGHNT and YENEEA. CDR3 in amino acids: CASSRGDYNEQFF. CDR3 bases: TGTGCCAGCAGCCGCGGAGATTACAATGAGCAGTTCTTC.

The chain couples TRBV28 to TRBJ1-2; weak D call: TRBD1 (6 bases). Trimming removed 1 base at V and 5 bases at J, with 11 bases between. Germline-derived CDR1 and CDR2 are MDHEN and SYDVKM. CDR3 length equals 14 residues. This CDR3 reads CASSLSQGRYGYTF. CDR3 nucleotide sequence: TGTGCCAGCAGTTTATCGCAGGGGCGTTATGGCTACACCTTC.

This clone was recorded only once. The chain is built from TRBV4-2 and TRBJ2-3, with 8 positions matching TRBD2. J gave up 1 base and V 0 bases, and 3 bases lay outside the gene matches. The length of the CDR3 is 16 residues. Germline lookup yields CDR1 LGHNA and CDR2 YNFKEQ. CDR3 in DNA: TGTGCCAGCAGCCAAGATCGGCGGGAGGGCACAGATACGCAGTATTTT. It specifies CASSQDRREGTDTQYF.

The chain joins TRBV6-6 to TRBJ1-6; the D gene is possibly TRBD1 (6 bases). The CDR3 runs 16 residues. CDR1 and CDR2 from the germline V gene are MNHNY and SVGAGI (reference sequence). V was clipped by 2 bases and J by 4 bases, with 12 bases between them. The CDR3 region is CASSYDRFSYNSPLHF. In nucleotides, the CDR3 is TGTGCCAGCAGTTACGACAGGTTCTCGTATAATTCACCCCTCCACTTT.

V and J are TRBV27 and TRBJ2-3; tentatively, D is TRBD1 (5 bases). The CDR3 consists of 14 residues. The germline V gene has CDR1 MNHEY and CDR2 SMNVEV (reference sequence). With 3 bases removed from V and 0 bases from J, the gap between germline ends came to 7 bases. In nucleotides, the CDR3 is TGTGCCAGCAGTTTCCAGGGTAGCACAGATACGCAGTATTTT. Encoded protein: CASSFQGSTDTQYF.

V is TRBV9 and J is TRBJ2-3; 7 positions agree with TRBD1. This CDR3 has 15 amino acids. Germline trimming cut 4 bases from V and 2 bases from J; bases unmatched to any gene: 7. Germline V gene lookup returns CDR1 SGDLS and CDR2 YYNGEE. CDR3 sequence: CASSSDRAYTDTQYF. CDR3 nucleotide sequence: TGTGCCAGCAGCTCAGACAGGGCCTACACAGATACGCAGTATTTT.

V usage is TRBV7-2 and J usage is TRBJ2-7; 7 bases fit TRBD2. Germline loops: CDR1 SGHTA, CDR2 FQGNSA. This CDR3 is 15 amino acids long. V lost 5 bases and J lost 0; bases outside the gene matches: 7. The CDR3: CASSRSGPSSYEQYF. The CDR3 DNA reads as TGTGCCAGCAGCCGTAGCGGGCCCAGCTCCTACGAGCAGTACTTC.